The rows below give T cell receptor beta chains drawn from one sample of a study of T cells in Graves' hyperthyroidism and ophthalmopathy. TCRdb re-analysed the multiplex PCR reads in MiXCR, keeping a single row per CDR3 protein. This sample yields 550,000 to 850,000 distinct CDR3 sequences, of which around 20% are seen a single time; over 15% belongs to the top ten. Sequencing was carried out using blood. Receptors were obtained from a woman aged 50 to 65 with Graves' hyperthyroidism that later progressed to Graves' ophthalmopathy. CDR3s include the opening cysteine and the closing phenylalanine or tryptophan. Each record gives: J gene, D gene, clone size, V gene, CDR3 DNA, CDR3 protein. D genes are given only for firm matches. Clone size, where shown, is once, few, many, or a class for clones that have expanded.

>TRBJ2-1|-|-|TRBV20-1
TGCAGTGCTAACCGGGGAGGCTCCTACAATGAGCAGTTCTTC
CSANRGGSYNEQFF
>TRBJ2-7|-|few|TRBV6-1
TGTGCCAGCAGTGAATCTTCTGTATACGAGCAGTACTTC
CASSESSVYEQYF
>TRBJ2-5|-|many|TRBV7-2
TGTGCCAGCAGGCGTATGACTGGGGCCGAGGCCCAGTACTTC
CASRRMTGAEAQYF
>TRBJ1-3|-|few|TRBV5-1
TGCGCCAGCAGCTTGGCGGTTCGGGTCCCTGGAAACACCATATATTTT
CASSLAVRVPGNTIYF
>TRBJ2-2|TRBD2|-|TRBV6-1
TGTGCCAGCAGTAAGCGGGGGTACACCGGGGAGCTGTTTTTT
CASSKRGYTGELFF
>TRBJ2-1|-|many|TRBV11-2
TGTGCCAGCAGCCTCCGGGTTACCTACAATGAGCAGTTCTTC
CASSLRVTYNEQFF
>TRBJ1-6|-|many|TRBV30
TGTGCCGCGGGTCGGGAAGTTAATTCACCCCTCCACTTT
CAAGREVNSPLHF
>TRBJ2-3|-|many|TRBV7-9
TGTGCCAGCAGCTTTCTTCAGGAGGATACGCAGTATTTT
CASSFLQEDTQYF
>TRBJ2-3|-|few|TRBV20-1
TGCAGTGCTAGTCTCAGGGGACGTAGCACAGATACGCAGTATTTT
CSASLRGRSTDTQYF
>TRBJ2-1|-|-|TRBV6-2/TRBV6-3
TGTGCCAGCAGTTACTTGGGGGGCCTACACAATGAGCAGTTCTTC
CASSYLGGLHNEQFF
>TRBJ2-2|-|many|TRBV9
TGTGCCAGCAGCGTAGACCTTGGGACCGGGGAGCTGTTTTTT
CASSVDLGTGELFF
>TRBJ2-7|TRBD2|many|TRBV20-1
TGCAGTGCTAGAGATCTAACTAGCGGGGAGTCCTACGAGCAGTACTTC
CSARDLTSGESYEQYF
>TRBJ2-2|-|few|TRBV4-1
TGCGCCAGCAGCCAAGTGGGCAGCAACACCGGGGAGCTGTTTTTT
CASSQVGSNTGELFF
>TRBJ1-1|-|many|TRBV5-5
TGTGCCAGCAGCTTCCCGGGACTGGAAGCTTTCTTT
CASSFPGLEAFF
>TRBJ1-1|-|many|TRBV30
TGTGCCTGGAGTACGGGATACGGGACTGAAGCTTTCTTT
CAWSTGYGTEAFF
>TRBJ2-1|TRBD2|-|TRBV29-1
TGCAGCGTTGGAGGTGCGGGGGAATACAATGAGCAGTTCTTC
CSVGGAGEYNEQFF
>TRBJ2-5|TRBD1|many|TRBV7-9
TGTGCCAGCAGCCGACAGGGTAGTCGAGAGACCCAGTACTTC
CASSRQGSRETQYF
>TRBJ2-2|TRBD1|few|TRBV24-1
TGTGCCACCAGTGATTTCCCCAGGGGGAGCACCGGGGAGCTGTTTTTT
CATSDFPRGSTGELFF
>TRBJ2-3|-|-|TRBV2
TGTGCCAGCAGACTACAGTCCGGCGCAGATACGCAGTATTTT
CASRLQSGADTQYF
>TRBJ2-5|-|many|TRBV2
TGTGCCAGCAGAGATTGGCAGGACCAAGAGACCCAGTACTTC
CASRDWQDQETQYF
>TRBJ1-4|-|few|TRBV24-1
TGTGCCACCAGTGACAGTCAGGTTGATGCTGAAAAACTGTTTTTT
CATSDSQVDAEKLFF
>TRBJ2-3|TRBD2|many|TRBV5-1
TGCGCCAGCAGCGCCCTCACTAGCGGGGACGCAGATACGCAGTATTTT
CASSALTSGDADTQYF
>TRBJ2-6|-|few|TRBV9
TGTGCCAGCAGCGTTAAGGTGGTACATTCGATGGGCTCTGGGGCCAACGTCCTGACTTTC
CASSVKVVHSMGSGANVLTF
>TRBJ2-7|-|many|TRBV20-1
TGCAGTGCCCTAGGACAGCGTTCTCTCTACGAGCAGTACTTC
CSALGQRSLYEQYF
>TRBJ1-1|-|many|TRBV5-1
TGCGCCAGCAGCCCAACCGGGACGGTCACAAACACTGAAGCTTTCTTT
CASSPTGTVTNTEAFF
>TRBJ2-7|TRBD2|-|TRBV7-2
TGTGCCAGCAGCCCACGGACTAGCGGGAGCGAGCAGTACTTC
CASSPRTSGSEQYF
>TRBJ1-4|TRBD1|many|TRBV18
TGTGCCAGCTCACTAAGGACAGGGGGTGATGAAAAACTGTTTTTT
CASSLRTGGDEKLFF
>TRBJ1-2|TRBD1|-|TRBV20-1
TGCAGTGCTAGGTCAGGGGGCGGCTATGGCTACACCTTC
CSARSGGGYGYTF
>TRBJ1-4|-|-|TRBV4-1
TGCGCCAGCAGCCCTGGGCCCACCGGTGAAAAACTGTTTTTT
CASSPGPTGEKLFF
>TRBJ2-5|TRBD2|many|TRBV3-1
TGTGCCAGCAGCCCGGACGGGAGGGGCCATGAGACCCAGTACTTC
CASSPDGRGHETQYF
>TRBJ2-3|TRBD2|-|TRBV28
TGTGCCAGCAGCCGTAATGGAGCGGGAGGCACAGATACGCAGTATTTT
CASSRNGAGGTDTQYF
>TRBJ2-3|TRBD1|many|TRBV11-2
TGTGCCAGCAGCTCGAACGACAGGGTTTTGGGCACAGATACGCAGTATTTT
CASSSNDRVLGTDTQYF
>TRBJ2-2|TRBD2|many|TRBV5-1
TGCGCCAGCAGCTTGTTTATAGCGGGGGGACCGAACACCGGGGAGCTGTTTTTT
CASSLFIAGGPNTGELFF
>TRBJ2-5|-|-|TRBV5-1
TGCGCCAGCAGCTTGGCCTTGGGTGGAGAGACCCAGTACTTC
CASSLALGGETQYF
>TRBJ1-3|TRBD1|few|TRBV6-1
TGTGCCAGCAGTTCGGTGGACAGGGGGCCTGGAAACACCATATATTTT
CASSSVDRGPGNTIYF
>TRBJ2-7|-|many|TRBV6-1
TGTGCCAGCAGTGAAGATAAAGGGTGGCCCTACGAGCAGTACTTC
CASSEDKGWPYEQYF
>TRBJ1-1|-|many|TRBV9
TGTGCCAGCAGCGTAGTGGGTGGGAGCACTGAAGCTTTCTTT
CASSVVGGSTEAFF
>TRBJ1-1|-|many|TRBV2
TGTGCCAGCAGTCACCGAGTCGGGACACCTATGAACACTGAAGCTTTCTTT
CASSHRVGTPMNTEAFF
>TRBJ1-1|-|many|TRBV11-2
TGTGCCAGCAGCTTAGAGACGAACACTGAAGCTTTCTTT
CASSLETNTEAFF
>TRBJ2-7|TRBD2|-|TRBV6-1
TGTGCCAGCAGTCGGATAGCGGGGGCCCCCTACGAGCAGTACTTC
CASSRIAGAPYEQYF
>TRBJ1-1|-|many|TRBV3-1
TGTGCCAGCACGAAGAACACTGAAGCTTTCTTT
CASTKNTEAFF